The 16 T cell receptor beta chains below all came from one sample that was sequenced in a study of patients and donors after allogeneic stem cell transplantation. TCRdb reprocessed the RT-PCR reads via MiXCR and lists one record per CDR3 protein. The sample has 900,000 to 1,000,000 distinct CDR3 sequences, about 20% seen once. The sequenced sample consisted of blood, either unsorted or a sorted T cell fraction (not recorded which). All receptors come from a human donor who was either an allogeneic HSCT recipient or a stem cell or donor lymphocyte infusion donor (not recorded which). It is not recorded whose cells these are; they may come from a transplant donor.

This clonotype was found a few times. The rearrangement uses TRBV6-1 and TRBJ1-1; 7 positions agree with TRBD1. Germline V gene sequence: CDR1 MNHNS, CDR2 SASEGT. J lost 6 bases, V lost 5 bases, and 9 bases had no gene match. This CDR3 region has 14 residues. The CDR3 here is CASSPLNRGSEAFF. The CDR3 DNA reads TGTGCCAGCAGTCCCCTAAACAGGGGCTCTGAAGCTTTCTTT.

The rearrangement links TRBV6-5 to TRBJ2-1, with D maybe TRBD2 (6 bases). V lost 0 bases to trimming and J lost 1 base, with 13 bases between them. The length of the CDR3 is 17 residues. The germline V gene has CDR1 MNHEY and CDR2 SVGAGI. DNA for the CDR3: TGTGCCAGCAGTTACTCTTTGCGGGGCGGGTCCTACAATGAGCAGTTCTTC. Protein sequence: CASSYSLRGGSYNEQFF.

This rearrangement joins TRBV6-1 to TRBJ2-1; no clear D. V was shortened by 5 bases and J by 3 bases, with 14 bases between the two germline ends. Germline V CDR1 and CDR2: MNHNS, SASEGT. The CDR3 has 15 amino acids. As DNA, the CDR3 is TGTGCCAGCAGTCGGACGGAACGTTTCTACAATGAGCAGTTCTTC. It is translated as CASSRTERFYNEQFF.

The CDR3 loop is CSAMAGPDYGYTF. Here the CDR3 DNA reads TGCAGTGCTATGGCAGGGCCGGACTATGGCTACACCTTC. This chain joins TRBV20-1 and TRBJ1-2, with D tentatively TRBD1 (5 bases). Germline V gene data show CDR1 as DFQATT and CDR2 as SNEGSKA (reference sequence). The CDR3 contains 13 residues. V gave up 4 bases and J gave up 3 bases, with 12 bases separating them.

The V call is TRBV10-3, the J call TRBJ1-5; unclear D gene. The CDR3 contains 13 residues. Trimming stripped 5 bases from V and 5 bases from J, with 10 bases between. Germline V gives CDR1 ENHRY, CDR2 SYGVKD. DNA of the CDR3: TGTGCCATCAGTCTTAACGTCGATCAGCCCCAGCATTTT. Its translation: CAISLNVDQPQHF.

This clonotype showed up just a few times. The J gene is TRBJ1-1, the V gene TRBV12-3 or TRBV12-4; D is unclear. The V and J ends lost 1 base and 3 bases respectively, with 6 bases between them. This CDR3 is 13 amino acids long. CDR3 sequence: CASSLEHYTEAFF. DNA of the CDR3: TGTGCCAGCAGTTTAGAGCACTACACTGAAGCTTTCTTT.

This clonotype was counted a few times. The chain joins TRBV7-9 to TRBJ1-5; no clear D gene. The CDR3 spans 14 residues. V was trimmed by 4 bases and J by 0 bases, leaving 7 bases between them. Germline V lookup: CDR1 SEHNR, CDR2 FQNEAQ (reference sequence). This CDR3 is CASSSAPSNQPQHF. The CDR3 DNA reads TGTGCCAGCAGCTCGGCCCCTAGCAATCAGCCCCAGCATTTT.

The gene calls are TRBV6-2 or TRBV6-3 and TRBJ1-1; TRBD1 might be the D (6 bases). The ends were cut back, 4 bases at V and 6 bases at J, with 12 bases in the middle. CDR1 is MNHEY, CDR2 SVGEGT, per germline. This CDR3 region has 13 residues. DNA for the CDR3: TGTGCCAGCAGTTTTAAAAGGGGGGCTGAAGCTTTCTTT. Translation: CASSFKRGAEAFF.

This rearrangement joins TRBV30 to TRBJ1-1; no clear D gene. Germline values: CDR1 GTSNPN, CDR2 SVGIG (reference sequence). Trimming took 5 bases from V and 4 from J, leaving 11 bases between them. This CDR3 contains 12 residues. Here the CDR3 reads CAWSRGSTEAFF. The CDR3 DNA is TGTGCCTGGTCCCGAGGGTCCACTGAAGCTTTCTTT.

This clonotype was observed a handful of times. The gene calls are TRBV19 and TRBJ2-7; 10 bases map to TRBD2. The CDR3 runs to 18 residues. Germline loops: CDR1 LNHDA, CDR2 SQIVND (reference sequence). J was trimmed by 0 bases and V by 5 bases; bases with no gene match: 13. CDR3 DNA sequence: TGTGCCAGTAGTGTCCAACTAGCGGGAAACCGACGCTCCTACGAGCAGTACTTC. Its translation: CASSVQLAGNRRSYEQYF. Complete variable domain (other parts from reference TRBV19 and TRBJ2-7): DGGITQSPKYLFRKEGQNVTLSCEQNLNHDAMYWYRQDPGQGLRLIYYSQIVNDFQKGDIAEGYSVSREKKESFPLTVTSAQKNPTAFYLCASSVQLAGNRRSYEQYFGPGTRLTVT.

This clonotype was seen repeatedly, ten times or more. The CDR3 nucleotides are TGCAGCGTTGAAGGGGCGGGGGGGCGAACAGATACGCAGTATTTT. Amino acids: CSVEGAGGRTDTQYF. V gene TRBV29-1 combines with J gene TRBJ2-3, with 9 nucleotides matching TRBD2. Losses at the gene ends were 1 base for V and 3 bases for J; bases not matched to a gene: 5. Germline V lookup: CDR1 SQVTM, CDR2 ANQGSEA. The CDR3 runs 15 residues.

There are many counts of this clonotype. An end of the junction differs from the germline gene, which may be a read error. The chain employs TRBV5-1 and TRBJ2-1, with D perhaps being TRBD1 or TRBD2 (5 bases each). This CDR3 is built from 13 residues. The germline V gene has CDR1 SGHRS and CDR2 YFSETQ. The CDR3 loop is CASSLGQGDDQFF. CDR3 nucleotide sequence: TGCGCCAGCAGCTTGGGGCAGGGAGATGATCAGTTCTTC.

This rearrangement joins TRBV7-3 to TRBJ2-3, with D uncertain. The CDR3 is 13 residues long. Germline V gene sequence: CDR1 SGHTA, CDR2 FQGTGA. Trimming took 1 base from V and 6 from J, leaving 8 bases between them. The DNA for the CDR3 is TGTGCCAGCAGCTTAAATCCCCCGGATACGCAGTATTTT. It is translated as CASSLNPPDTQYF.

The chain carries TRBV10-3 and TRBJ2-5; D perhaps matches TRBD1 (5 bases). The CDR3 spans 17 residues. Per germline, CDR1 ENHRY and CDR2 SYGVKD. V gave up 0 bases and J gave up 4 bases, with 18 bases separating them. Here the CDR3 DNA reads TGTGCCATCAGTGAGTCGGGTCCAGGGATCCTTTTAGAGACCCAGTACTTC. Translated: CAISESGPGILLETQYF.

The rearrangement uses TRBV2 and TRBJ2-3; D perhaps matches TRBD2 (5 bases). V lost 4 bases to trimming and J lost 3 bases, with 17 bases between them. CDR3 length: 16 residues. Germline loops: CDR1 SNHLY, CDR2 FYNNEI. CDR3: CASSARGQTKTDTQYF. DNA of the CDR3: TGTGCCAGCAGTGCAAGAGGGCAGACTAAAACAGATACGCAGTATTTT.

This clonotype was detected only a few times. The chain is built from TRBV10-3 and TRBJ2-6, with 8 nucleotides matching TRBD2. V shed 10 bases, J shed 2 bases, and the junction held 7 bases outside the gene matches. CDR1 ENHRY and CDR2 SYGVKD come from the germline V gene. This CDR3 spans 15 amino acids. CDR3 residues: CATHSGVAGANVLTF. The CDR3 DNA reads as TGTGCCACCCATAGCGGGGTTGCTGGGGCCAACGTCCTGACTTTC.